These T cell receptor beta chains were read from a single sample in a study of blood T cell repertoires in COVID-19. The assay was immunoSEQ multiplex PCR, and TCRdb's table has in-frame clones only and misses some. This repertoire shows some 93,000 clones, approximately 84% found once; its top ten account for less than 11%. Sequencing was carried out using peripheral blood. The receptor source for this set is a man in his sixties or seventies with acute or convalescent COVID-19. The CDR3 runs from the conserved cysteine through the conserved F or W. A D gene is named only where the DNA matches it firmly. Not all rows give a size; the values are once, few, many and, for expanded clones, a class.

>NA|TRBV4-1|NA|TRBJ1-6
TGCGCCAGCAGCTACCGGGACACATTTCCCGATAATTCACCCCTCCACTTT
CASSYRDTFPDNSPLHF
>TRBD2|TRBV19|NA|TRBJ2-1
TGTGCCAGTAGTAGGAGACTAGCGGGGGCTCCCTCCTACAATGAGCAGTTCTTC
CASSRRLAGAPSYNEQFF
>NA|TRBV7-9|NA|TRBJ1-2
TGTGCCAGCAGCACATCCTCCGTTTCTCACGGCTACACCTTC
CASSTSSVSHGYTF
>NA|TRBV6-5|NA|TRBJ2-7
TGTGCCAGTCTTGTTCAGTTTGACTCCTACGAGCAGTACTTC
CASLVQFDSYEQYF
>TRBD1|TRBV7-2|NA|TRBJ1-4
TGTGCCAGCAGCTCATCACAGGGGACTAATGAAAAACTGTTTTTT
CASSSSQGTNEKLFF
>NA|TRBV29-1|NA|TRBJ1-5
TGCAGCGTTGGGACAGAAATCAATCAGCCCCAGCATTTT
CSVGTEINQPQHF
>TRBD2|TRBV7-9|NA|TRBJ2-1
TGTGCCAGCAGCTTCCCGGGAGGCCCCTACAATGAGCAGTTCTTC
CASSFPGGPYNEQFF
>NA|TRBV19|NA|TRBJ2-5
TGTGCCAGTAGCCCCGATCCTGGCGAGACCCAGTACTTC
CASSPDPGETQYF
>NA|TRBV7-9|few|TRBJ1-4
TGTGCCAGCAGGAGGTGGTCTAATGAAAAACTGTTTTTT
CASRRWSNEKLFF
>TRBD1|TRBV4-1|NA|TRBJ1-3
TGCGCCAGCAGCTTGAGGGGGCCGTCTGGAAACACCATATATTTT
CASSLRGPSGNTIYF
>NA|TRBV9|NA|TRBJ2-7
TGTGCCAGCAGCGTAGATCCGAGGTCCAGCTACGAGCAGTACTTC
CASSVDPRSSYEQYF
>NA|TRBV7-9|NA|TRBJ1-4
TGTGCCAGCAGCTTAGCGGGGCAGGGAACTGAAAAACTGTTTTTT
CASSLAGQGTEKLFF
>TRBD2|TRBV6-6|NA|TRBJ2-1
TGTGCCAGCAATACCTTTTCGGGGGGTAACAATGAGCAGTTCTTC
CASNTFSGGNNEQFF
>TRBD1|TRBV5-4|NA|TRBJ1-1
TGTGCCAGCAGCTTGGACAGGGGATTGGTCACTGAAGCTTTCTTT
CASSLDRGLVTEAFF
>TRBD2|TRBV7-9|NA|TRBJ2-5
TGTGCCAGCAGCTCCTCGGGACTAGCGGGGGGGTCCCAAGAGACCCAGTACTTC
CASSSSGLAGGSQETQYF
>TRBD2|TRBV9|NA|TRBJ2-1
TGTGCCAGCAGCCCAACCATAGCGGGAGGGGGAAATGAGCAGTTCTTC
CASSPTIAGGGNEQFF
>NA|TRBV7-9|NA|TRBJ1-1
TGTGCCAGCAGATCCACTTCGAACACTGAAGCTTTCTTT
CASRSTSNTEAFF
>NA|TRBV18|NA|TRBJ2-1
TGTGCCAGCTCACCCGTGATCCGCGGGTATGACAATGAGCAGTTCTTC
CASSPVIRGYDNEQFF
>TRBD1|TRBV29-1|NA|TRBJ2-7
TGCAGCGTGGGACAGGGACGCTACGAGCAGTACTTC
CSVGQGRYEQYF
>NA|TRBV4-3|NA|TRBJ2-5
TGCGCCAGCAGCCAAGAGCTTACTGAAGGACAGCCCCACGAGATGGGGACCCAGTACTTC
CASSQELTEGQPHEMGTQYF
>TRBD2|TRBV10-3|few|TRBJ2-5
TGTGCCATCGCGGGAGCTCAAGAGACCCAGTACTTC
CAIAGAQETQYF
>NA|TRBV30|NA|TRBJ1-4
TGTGCCTGGAGTACGTGGACAGTTGCAACTAATGAAAAACTGTTTTTT
CAWSTWTVATNEKLFF